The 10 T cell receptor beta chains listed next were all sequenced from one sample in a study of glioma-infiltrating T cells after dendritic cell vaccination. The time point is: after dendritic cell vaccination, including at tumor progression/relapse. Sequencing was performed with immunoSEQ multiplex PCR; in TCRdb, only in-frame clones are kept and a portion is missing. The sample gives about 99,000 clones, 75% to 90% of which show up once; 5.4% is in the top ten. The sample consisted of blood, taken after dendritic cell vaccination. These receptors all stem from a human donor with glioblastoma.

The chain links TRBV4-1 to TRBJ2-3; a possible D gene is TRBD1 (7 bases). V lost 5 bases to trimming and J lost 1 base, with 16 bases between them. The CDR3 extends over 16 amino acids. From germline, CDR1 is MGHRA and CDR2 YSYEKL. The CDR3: CASSKTAGQRTDTQYF. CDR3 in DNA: TGCGCCAGCAGCAAAACCGCGGGACAGCGCACAGATACGCAGTATTTT.

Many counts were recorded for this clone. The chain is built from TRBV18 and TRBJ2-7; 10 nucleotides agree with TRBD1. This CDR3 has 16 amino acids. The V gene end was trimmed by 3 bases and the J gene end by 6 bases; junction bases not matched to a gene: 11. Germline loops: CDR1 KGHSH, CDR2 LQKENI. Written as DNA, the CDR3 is TGTGCCAGCTCACCCGCTTCCGGGACAGGGGTTGGCGAGCAGTACTTC. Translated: CASSPASGTGVGEQYF.

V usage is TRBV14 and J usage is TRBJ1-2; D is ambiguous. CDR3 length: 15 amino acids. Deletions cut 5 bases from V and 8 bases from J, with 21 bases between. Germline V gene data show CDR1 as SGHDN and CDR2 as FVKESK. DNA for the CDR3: TGTGCCAGCAGCTCCCAACCATTGTGGGGAGAAGGCTACACCTTC. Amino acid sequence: CASSSQPLWGEGYTF. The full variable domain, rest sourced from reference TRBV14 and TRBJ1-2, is EAGVTQFPSHSVIEKGQTVTLRCDPISGHDNLYWYRRVMGKEIKFLLHFVKESKQDESGMPNNRFLAERTGGTYSTLKVQPAELEDSGVYFCASSSQPLWGEGYTFGSGTRLTVV.

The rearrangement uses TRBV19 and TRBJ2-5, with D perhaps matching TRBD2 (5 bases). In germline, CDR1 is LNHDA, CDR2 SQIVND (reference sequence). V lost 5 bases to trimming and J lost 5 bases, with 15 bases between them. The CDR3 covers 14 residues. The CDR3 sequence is CASSGRGQWETQYF. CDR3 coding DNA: TGTGCCAGTAGTGGTCGGGGTCAGTGGGAGACCCAGTACTTC.

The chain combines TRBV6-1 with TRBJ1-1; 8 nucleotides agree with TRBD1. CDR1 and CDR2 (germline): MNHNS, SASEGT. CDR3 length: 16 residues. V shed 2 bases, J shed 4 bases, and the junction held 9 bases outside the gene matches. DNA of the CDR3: TGTGCCAGCAGTGAACGTTGGCAGGGGGCGCCCACTGAAGCTTTCTTT. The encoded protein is CASSERWQGAPTEAFF.

CDR3 in amino acids: CASKLTGSGQPQHF. The CDR3 region has the DNA TGTGCCAGCAAGTTGACAGGGTCCGGTCAGCCCCAGCATTTT. V usage is TRBV28 and J usage is TRBJ1-5, with 7 bases that match TRBD1. V shed 7 bases, J shed 6 bases, and the junction held 9 bases outside the gene matches. This CDR3 comprises 14 residues. The germline CDR1 and CDR2 sequences are MDHEN and SYDVKM.

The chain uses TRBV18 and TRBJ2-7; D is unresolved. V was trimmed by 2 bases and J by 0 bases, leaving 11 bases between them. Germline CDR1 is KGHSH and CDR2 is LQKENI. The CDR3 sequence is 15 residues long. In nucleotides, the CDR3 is TGTGCCAGCTCACCAAGACACCAGAGCTCCTACGAGCAGTACTTC. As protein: CASSPRHQSSYEQYF.

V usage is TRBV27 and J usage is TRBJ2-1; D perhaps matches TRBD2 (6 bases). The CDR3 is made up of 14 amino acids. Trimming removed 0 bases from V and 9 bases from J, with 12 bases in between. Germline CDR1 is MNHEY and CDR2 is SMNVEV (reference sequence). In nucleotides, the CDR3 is TGTGCCAGCAGTTTATCCCCGGCGGGAAGTGAGCAGTTCTTC. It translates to CASSLSPAGSEQFF.

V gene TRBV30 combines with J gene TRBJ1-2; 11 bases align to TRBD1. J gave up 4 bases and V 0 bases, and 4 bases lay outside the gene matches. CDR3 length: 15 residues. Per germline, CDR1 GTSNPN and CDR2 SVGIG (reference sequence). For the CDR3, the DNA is TGTGCCTGGAGTGTACAAGGGACAGGGGGCTATGGCTACACCTTC. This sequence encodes CAWSVQGTGGYGYTF.

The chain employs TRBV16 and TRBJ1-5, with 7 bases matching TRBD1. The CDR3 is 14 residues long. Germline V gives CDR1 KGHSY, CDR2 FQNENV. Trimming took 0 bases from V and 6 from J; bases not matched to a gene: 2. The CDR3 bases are TGTGCCAGCAGCCAATCAGGGGGCGGTCAGCCCCAGCATTTT. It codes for CASSQSGGGQPQHF.